The source of this T cell receptor beta chain is a study of T cell repertoires in cytomegalovirus infection. Comment on this clonotype: The antigen is undetermined. Just one base apart from a much larger clone, this may be a read error.

TCRdb redid the calling of the reads with MiXCR, one entry per CDR3 protein. Among 250,000 to 300,000 distinct CDR3 sequences listed, around 20% were seen once. The CDR3 spans 15 residues. Looked up from germline, CDR1 is SGHTA and CDR2 is FQGNSA. The origin of this receptor is a human donor in good health (CMV status not recorded). Some clones in this sample may be carry-over from other donors' samples. This chain uses TRBV7-2 with TRBJ2-7; TRBD1 matches 8 bases. The material sequenced was cultured PBMCs, taken from culture after CMV antigen stimulation. CDR3 loop: CASSLSGQAPYERYF. The CDR3 coding sequence is TGTGCCAGCAGCTTATCGGGACAGGCCCCTTACGAGCGGTACTTC.